The 21 T cell receptor beta chains reported below all come from one sample, sequenced in a study of T-cell reconstitution after alpha-beta-depleted transplantation in children. Preparation of the TCRbeta library used unique molecular identifiers. TCRdb reprocessed the PCR reads with MiXCR, giving one entry per CDR3 protein. The data contain approximately 240,000 distinct CDR3 sequences, 11% of them singletons. Specimen: PBMCs, collected before TCRalphabeta/CD19-depleted stem cell transplant. The source of these receptors is a child less than two years old with acute myeloid leukemia, due to receive a stem cell transplant.

The table lists this clonotype with many counts. This chain links TRBV10-3 with TRBJ1-2; possibly TRBD1 for D (6 bases). The CDR3 runs to 17 residues. Trimming took 0 bases from V and 0 from J, leaving 14 bases between them. Germline-derived CDR1 and CDR2 are ENHRY and SYGVKD. CDR3 residues: CAISESALWTANYGYTF. The CDR3, as DNA: TGTGCCATCAGTGAGTCGGCACTATGGACAGCTAACTATGGCTACACCTTC.

The V and J genes are TRBV20-1 and TRBJ2-2; possible D gene TRBD2, 6 bases. The ends were cut back, 1 base at V and 6 bases at J, with 9 bases in the middle. CDR3 length equals 13 residues. CDR1 is DFQATT and CDR2 is SNEGSKA in the germline V gene (reference sequence). This CDR3 is CSARATSPGELFF. CDR3 in DNA: TGCAGTGCTAGAGCGACTAGTCCCGGGGAGCTGTTTTTT.

This clonotype was seen many times. V usage is TRBV5-1 and J usage is TRBJ1-4, with D hard to call. Trimming left V 0 bases short and J 5 bases short, with 5 bases between. CDR1 is SGHRS and CDR2 is YFSETQ in the germline V gene. This CDR3 region has 13 residues. CDR3 loop: CASSLETNEKLFF. In nucleotides, the CDR3 is TGCGCCAGCAGCTTGGAGACAAATGAAAAACTGTTTTTT. Full variable domain (remainder filled in from reference TRBV5-1 and TRBJ1-4): KAGVTQTPRYLIKTRGQQVTLSCSPISGHRSVSWYQQTPGQGLQFLFEYFSETQRNKGNFPGRFSGRQFSNSRSEMNVSTLELGDSALYLCASSLETNEKLFFGSGTQLSVL.

The table lists this clonotype with many counts. The V call is TRBV6-2 or TRBV6-3, the J call TRBJ2-7; maybe TRBD1 (6 bases). Germline lookup yields CDR1 MNHEY and CDR2 SVGEGT. Trimming took 2 bases from V and 0 from J, leaving 8 bases between them. This CDR3 comprises 14 residues. CDR3 residues: CASSYRDNSYEQYF. CDR3 DNA sequence: TGTGCCAGCAGTTACCGGGACAACTCCTACGAGCAGTACTTC.

As to this clonotype: At one boundary the junction diverges from the germline segment, which might be a read error. J is TRBJ2-6 and V is TRBV12-3 or TRBV12-4; perhaps D is TRBD1 or TRBD2 (5 bases each). CDR3 size: 16 residues. In DNA form, the CDR3 reads TGTGCCAGCAGTCCCCTAACCAAACCCGGGGCCAACGCCCTGACTTTC. Protein product: CASSPLTKPGANALTF.

The J gene is TRBJ1-5, the V gene TRBV6-1; D remains unclear. Germline loops: CDR1 MNHNS, CDR2 SASEGT. V shed 6 bases and J shed 5 bases, with 14 bases lying between them. This CDR3 is 14 amino acids long. The CDR3 DNA follows: TGTGCCAGCAGCCCCGGATTCTCTGATCAGCCCCAGCATTTT. It translates to CASSPGFSDQPQHF.

This clonotype was detected ten times or more. The CDR3 protein is CAWSPQGAGELFF. DNA for the CDR3: TGTGCCTGGAGTCCACAGGGGGCCGGGGAGCTGTTTTTT. The rearrangement uses TRBV30 and TRBJ2-2, with 8 bases fitting TRBD1. Germline V gene lookup returns CDR1 GTSNPN and CDR2 SVGIG (reference sequence). With V trimmed by 2 bases and J by 6 bases, 2 bases remained unmatched. The CDR3 runs 13 residues.

Points on this clonotype: A read error may be the cause here, since a much bigger clone is one base away. The chain joins TRBV10-3 to TRBJ2-3, with 8 nucleotides matching TRBD2. The CDR3 runs to 16 residues. The germline CDR1 and CDR2 sequences are ENHRY and SYGVKD. The chain's CDR3 is CAITSAGGGSTDTRYF. In DNA form, the CDR3 reads TGTGCCATCACTTCCGCGGGCGGGGGGTCTACAGATACGCGGTATTTT.

This clonotype was seen repeatedly, ten times or more. The J gene is TRBJ2-1, the V gene TRBV20-1; D is undetermined. Germline values: CDR1 DFQATT, CDR2 SNEGSKA (reference sequence). CDR3 length: 14 residues. Trimming took off 2 bases at V and 9 bases at J, with 17 bases between the two ends. CDR3 amino acids: CSARTLLVPGEQFF. The DNA of the CDR3 is TGCAGTGCTAGAACCTTGCTGGTTCCCGGTGAGCAGTTCTTC.

This clonotype came up once. This rearrangement joins TRBV28 to TRBJ1-4; D is unclear. Trimming pared 6 bases from V and 8 bases from J, leaving 10 bases between. Germline-derived CDR1 and CDR2 are MDHEN and SYDVKM. This CDR3 region has 12 residues. The CDR3 DNA sequence: TGTGCCAGCAGCTCCATCCGGGAAAAACTGTTTTTT. Translated: CASSSIREKLFF.

The sample holds many counts of this clonotype. The chain links TRBV11-2 to TRBJ2-7; TRBD2 agrees at 7 bases. Germline V gene sequence: CDR1 SGHAT, CDR2 FQNNGV. Unmatched junction bases numbered 12, after V lost 1 base and J lost 3 bases. The CDR3 spans 17 residues. In nucleotides, the CDR3 is TGTGCCAGCAGCTTAGCGGTTTCACAGAGCGGGAACTACGAGCAGTACTTC. Its protein is CASSLAVSQSGNYEQYF.

This rearrangement joins TRBV4-2 to TRBJ2-7; D not resolved. The CDR3 runs 15 residues. The V gene's germline CDR1 is LGHNA and CDR2 YNFKEQ. Trimming shortened V by 8 bases and J by 3 bases, and 20 bases separated the two germline ends. CDR3 sequence reads: CASGPLGPESYEQYF. As DNA, the CDR3 is TGTGCCAGCGGCCCCCTTGGCCCAGAAAGCTACGAGCAGTACTTC.

This clonotype was detected ten times or more. V and J are TRBV7-9 and TRBJ2-7; TRBD1 aligns across 8 bases. CDR1 and CDR2 from the germline V gene are SEHNR and FQNEAQ (reference sequence). The junction had 6 bases not matched to a gene; V was cut back by 5 bases and J by 3 bases. CDR3 length: 14 amino acids. CDR3 in amino acids: CASSIGQGFYEQYF. As DNA, the CDR3 is TGTGCCAGCAGCATCGGACAGGGTTTCTACGAGCAGTACTTC.

This clonotype was observed a single time. One junction end does not reproduce the germline sequence, and a read error may be involved. This rearrangement joins TRBV11-2 to TRBJ1-4; D is unresolved. CDR1 is SGHAT and CDR2 is FQNNGV in the germline V gene. This CDR3 comprises 14 residues. Here the CDR3 DNA reads TGTGACAGCAGCTCGTCCTCAACTAATGAAAAACTGTTTTTT. It encodes CDSSSSSTNEKLFF.

Ten or more counts support this clonotype. The rearrangement joins TRBV7-9 to TRBJ1-3; D not certain. Per germline, CDR1 SEHNR and CDR2 FQNEAQ (reference sequence). This CDR3 contains 17 residues. The V end was cut by 1 base, the J end by 2 bases, with 15 bases between. The chain's CDR3 is CASSLGPQTTTGNTIYF. The CDR3 DNA follows: TGTGCCAGCAGCTTAGGCCCACAAACTACGACTGGAAACACCATATATTTT. Complete variable domain (other parts from reference TRBV7-9 and TRBJ1-3): DTGVSQNPRHKITKRGQNVTFRCDPISEHNRLYWYRQTLGQGPEFLTYFQNEAQLEKSRLLSDRFSAERPKGSFSTLEIQRTEQGDSAMYLCASSLGPQTTTGNTIYFGEGSWLTVV.

This clonotype was seen at least ten times. The CDR3 DNA reads TGTGCCAGCAATGATAGAGGAGCTAATGAAAAACTGTTTTTT. This sequence encodes CASNDRGANEKLFF. The genes are TRBV7-2 and TRBJ1-4; D not certain. In germline, CDR1 is SGHTA, CDR2 FQGNSA. The V gene lost 7 bases and the J gene lost 3 bases, with 12 bases spanning the gap. The CDR3 is 14 residues long.

This clonotype was detected a few times. The chain links TRBV20-1 to TRBJ2-1; 9 positions match TRBD1. Trimming took 4 bases from V and 5 from J; bases not matched to a gene: 12. Germline lookup yields CDR1 DFQATT and CDR2 SNEGSKA (reference sequence). This CDR3 region has 16 residues. The CDR3 loop reads CSAIEQGAGKHNEQFF. The DNA of the CDR3 is TGCAGTGCTATTGAACAGGGGGCAGGTAAACACAATGAGCAGTTCTTC.

The sample holds one count of this clonotype. This clone may be a read error of a much larger clone one base away. The J gene is TRBJ2-7, the V gene TRBV18, with D perhaps assigned TRBD1 or TRBD2 (5 bases each). Germline-derived CDR1 and CDR2 are KGHSH and LQKENI. The CDR3 is 13 residues long. The CDR3 DNA sequence: TGTACCAGCTCATGGGACGGAGCTTACGAGCAGTACTTC. It encodes CTSSWDGAYEQYF.

This clonotype was detected many times. CDR3 loop: CASSLGAVNTGELFF. DNA of the CDR3: TGCGCCAGCAGCTTGGGGGCAGTTAACACCGGGGAGCTGTTTTTT. The V gene is TRBV5-1, the J gene TRBJ2-2; D remains unclear. Germline V gene lookup returns CDR1 SGHRS and CDR2 YFSETQ. Trimming left V 0 bases short and J 2 bases short, with 8 bases between. This CDR3 spans 15 amino acids.

The chain combines TRBV9 with TRBJ1-1; possible D gene TRBD1, 5 bases. Per the germline V gene, CDR1 is SGDLS and CDR2 is YYNGEE. Trimming shortened V by 0 bases and J by 4 bases, and 10 bases separated the two germline ends. This CDR3 is 14 amino acids long. The DNA for the CDR3 is TGTGCCAGCAGCGTAGCGGTGAGGGGCACTGAAGCTTTCTTT. Its protein is CASSVAVRGTEAFF.

This clonotype was detected many times. The V gene is TRBV2, the J gene TRBJ2-3; the D is unclear. CDR1 and CDR2 (germline): SNHLY, FYNNEI. Trimming shortened V by 7 bases and J by 3 bases, and 5 bases separated the two germline ends. The CDR3 runs 11 residues. CDR3 coding DNA: TGTGCCAGCACAGATACAGATACGCAGTATTTT. Translating it yields CASTDTDTQYF.